Shown below are 23 T cell receptor beta chains from a single sample sequenced in a study of TET2 disruption in CD19-targeted CAR T cells. No cognate antigen is known for these TCRs. Documented treatment: autologous CTL019 cells: CD19 CAR with 4-1BB and CD3 zeta domains. Clones were sequenced by immunoSEQ multiplex PCR, and TCRdb holds only the in-frame ones, with some missing. The table for this sample gives 25,000 or so clones. Sequencing was performed on CD8- CAR+ T cells sorted from cultured blood T cells, taken for CD19 CAR T cell therapy. Stated subset: CD8-negative CAR-positive T cells from the infusion product. These receptors all come from a man between 65 and 85 years old with chronic lymphocytic leukemia.

Details on this clone: The read falls 3 residues short of the CDR3 end, and the missing part is taken from the germline J gene. This rearrangement joins TRBV5-1 to TRBJ1-3; the D gene is possibly TRBD1 (6 bases). CDR3 length: 18 amino acids. Germline V lookup: CDR1 SGHRS, CDR2 YFSETQ. V lost 0 bases, J lost 0 bases, and 16 bases lay in between. CDR3 loop: CASSLVSGGASSGNTIYF. The DNA read from the CDR3 is TGCGCCAGCAGCTTGGTATCCGGGGGGGCCAGCTCTGGAAACACC.

Concerning this clone itself: The read is 3 residues too short to cover the CDR3 end, so that end is filled in from the germline J gene. V is TRBV7-9 and J is TRBJ1-6; D ambiguous. CDR1 is SEHNR, CDR2 FQNEAQ, per germline (reference sequence). This CDR3 has 11 residues. V was cut by 5 bases and J by 8 bases, with 4 bases left in between. CDR3 in amino acids: CASSPDSPLHF. The covered CDR3 bases are TGTGCCAGCAGCCCAGATTCACCC.

On this clone itself: The read gets to within 3 residues of the CDR3 end, and the germline J gene fills in the rest. The V gene is TRBV18, the J gene TRBJ2-5; 7 nucleotides agree with TRBD1. V shed 5 bases, J shed 1 base, and the junction held 1 base outside the gene matches. CDR1 is KGHSH and CDR2 is LQKENI in the germline V gene. The CDR3 covers 13 residues. CDR3 sequence reads: CASSRQGQETQYF. The sequenced CDR3 bases are TGTGCCAGCTCAAGACAGGGCCAAGAGACC.

Of note for this clone: Read data end 3 residues before the CDR3 end; the end is taken from the germline J gene. V gene TRBV20-1 combines with J gene TRBJ2-3; 8 nucleotides align to TRBD1. This CDR3 has 15 amino acids. CDR1 DFQATT and CDR2 SNEGSKA come from the germline V gene (reference sequence). The V segment lost 6 bases and the J segment 4 bases; nucleotides outside the gene matches: 12. The CDR3 here is CSATPQDREADTQYF. The CDR3 DNA, read in part, is TGCAGTGCCACCCCTCAGGACAGGGAAGCAGATACG.

Concerning this clone itself: Sequencing ends 3 residues short of the CDR3 end; the germline J gene provides the rest. The V gene is TRBV2, the J gene TRBJ1-2; a possible D gene is TRBD1 (5 bases). CDR1 and CDR2 (germline): SNHLY, FYNNEI. This CDR3 contains 12 residues. The CDR3 region is CASSDRANIYTF. The CDR3 DNA, read in part, is TGTGCCAGCAGTGACAGGGCTAACATA.

With regard to this clone: The read terminates 3 residues before the CDR3 end, so the remaining end is supplied by the germline J gene. The chain combines TRBV7-8 with TRBJ1-2; D possibly corresponds to TRBD1 (5 bases). CDR1 and CDR2 from the germline V gene are SGHVS and FQNEAQ. This CDR3 is built from 13 residues. Partial CDR3 DNA: TGTGCCAGCAGCTTCGGCAGGGAGGGCGAC. Amino acids: CASSFGREGD. From start to end, the CDR3 is CASSFGREGDYTF.

As concerns this clone: The read stops 3 residues short of the end of the CDR3; the missing end is completed from the germline J gene. The chain couples TRBV7-8 to TRBJ1-2; D possibly corresponds to TRBD1 (5 bases). CDR1 is SGHVS and CDR2 is FQNEAQ in the germline V gene. CDR3 size: 17 residues. The CDR3 sequence: CASSRPRGGGISYDYTF. The CDR3 DNA, read in part, is TGTGCCAGCAGCCGCCCCAGAGGCGGGGGGATCTCCTACGAC.

A remark on this clone: The read gets to within 3 residues of the CDR3 end, and the germline J gene fills in the rest. The chain couples TRBV19 to TRBJ1-1; 7 bases map to TRBD1. This CDR3 is 13 amino acids long. Germline loops: CDR1 LNHDA, CDR2 SQIVND (reference sequence). V dropped 6 bases and J dropped 4; count of bases not matched to a gene: 5. The CDR3 sequence: CASSQGGGTEAFF. The DNA read from the CDR3 is TGTGCCAGTAGCCAGGGGGGAGGCACTGAA.

A word on this clone: The junction differs from germline at one of its ends, possibly a read error. Sequencing ends 3 residues short of the CDR3 end; the germline J gene provides the rest. This chain links TRBV18 with TRBJ1-2; D ambiguous. The CDR3 sequence is 12 residues long. Germline lookup yields CDR1 KGHSH and CDR2 LQKENI. CDR3 bases read: TGTGCCGGCTCCCTCGGGGAAGATACC. Encoded protein: CAGSLGEDT. The entire CDR3 protein reads CAGSLGEDTYTF.

Turning to this clone: The read ends 3 residues early relative to the CDR3; the germline J gene fills the gap. This chain joins TRBV4-2 and TRBJ1-4; D remains unclear. CDR3 length: 14 amino acids. The V end lost 0 bases, the J end lost 8 bases, and 10 bases lay between the germline ends. CDR1 LGHNA and CDR2 YNFKEQ come from the germline V gene. The CDR3 DNA, read in part, is TGTGCCAGCAGCCAAGATATGGCCGCCGAAAAA. Residues: CASSQDMAAEK. The complete CDR3 protein is CASSQDMAAEKLFF.

About this clone: From the germline J gene comes the end of the CDR3, since the read stops 3 residues before it. The same CDR3 arises from other DNA sequences in this sample as well. The genes are TRBV7-9 and TRBJ2-4; D may be TRBD2 (7 bases). Germline V lookup: CDR1 SEHNR, CDR2 FQNEAQ (reference sequence). CDR3 length: 14 amino acids. The chain's CDR3 is CASSPGGREETQYF. The DNA read from the CDR3 is TGTGCCAGCAGCCCGGGGGGCAGGGAAGAGACT.

About this clone itself: Sequencing ends 3 residues short of the CDR3 end; the germline J gene provides the rest. The chain employs TRBV19 and TRBJ1-2, with TRBD1 matching over 8 bases. Germline values: CDR1 LNHDA, CDR2 SQIVND (reference sequence). The junction had 15 bases not matched to a gene; V was cut back by 9 bases and J by 6 bases. The CDR3 consists of 15 residues. The CDR3 loop reads CASARGTGGRDGYTF. The CDR3 DNA, read in part, is TGTGCCAGCGCGCGAGGGACAGGCGGGCGGGATGGC.

This clone shows up as medium-sized (0.01 to 0.1%) by frequency. The read stops 3 residues short of the end of the CDR3; the missing end is completed from the germline J gene. V is TRBV20-1 and J is TRBJ2-3; 11 nucleotides line up with TRBD1. This CDR3 spans 14 amino acids. V lost 6 bases, J lost 2 bases, and 4 bases stayed unmatched. The germline V gene encodes CDR1 DFQATT and CDR2 SNEGSKA (reference sequence). The CDR3 DNA, read in part, is TGCAGTGCGAGGGACAGGGGGGACACAGATACG. Translating it yields CSARDRGDTDT. The entire CDR3 reads CSARDRGDTDTQYF.

Details on this clone: Read data end 3 residues before the CDR3 end; the end is taken from the germline J gene. The chain is built from TRBV6-2 or TRBV6-3 and TRBJ1-5, with D perhaps matching TRBD1 (6 bases). Germline values: CDR1 MNHEY, CDR2 SVGEGT. The CDR3 length is 16 residues. Trimming shortened V by 5 bases and J by 1 base, and 15 bases separated the two germline ends. The CDR3: CASSQQGGRSNQPQHF. The part of the CDR3 DNA that was read is TGTGCCAGCAGTCAACAGGGAGGTAGGAGCAATCAGCCC.

In regard to this clone: The read stops 3 residues short of the end of the CDR3; the missing end is completed from the germline J gene. This chain links TRBV6-2 or TRBV6-3 with TRBJ1-5; TRBD1 agrees at 10 bases. With V trimmed by 5 bases and J by 5 bases, 12 bases remained unmatched. CDR3 size: 17 residues. Germline CDR1 is MNHEY and CDR2 is SVGEGT. The CDR3 bases that were read are TGTGCCAGCAGTCATCCTTCCCCCGGGACAGGGGATCAGCCC. Amino acid sequence: CASSHPSPGTGDQP. The complete CDR3 protein is CASSHPSPGTGDQPQHF.

Remarks on this clone: With the read ending 3 residues before the CDR3 end, the germline J gene is used to fill in that end. The chain is built from TRBV4-2 and TRBJ1-1, with 8 bases aligning to TRBD1. CDR1 and CDR2 (germline): LGHNA, YNFKEQ. The CDR3 loop spans 16 amino acids. Unmatched junction bases numbered 8, after V lost 4 bases and J lost 1 base. CDR3 loop: CASSPPGGAGNTEAFF. CDR3 bases read: TGTGCCAGCAGCCCGCCAGGGGGCGCAGGGAACACTGAA.

As concerns this clone: The read terminates 3 residues before the CDR3 end, so the remaining end is supplied by the germline J gene. The chain couples TRBV7-2 to TRBJ2-5; D is undetermined. V lost 1 base, J lost 5 bases, and 14 bases lay in between. The CDR3 runs to 15 residues. Germline-derived CDR1 and CDR2 are SGHTA and FQGNSA. CDR3 protein: CASSLVRGRLETQYF. CDR3 bases read: TGTGCCAGCAGCTTAGTAAGAGGCAGGTTGGAGACC.

About this clone: The observed sequence ends 3 residues before the CDR3 terminus, with the missing tail filled in from the germline J gene. V is TRBV29-1 and J is TRBJ2-4, with 10 bases fitting TRBD1. Germline V CDR1 and CDR2: SQVTM, ANQGSEA. This CDR3 has 13 residues. CDR3 amino acids: CSVPGQGIGGQYF. CDR3 DNA, as far as it was read: TGCAGCGTACCGGGACAGGGGATAGGAGGT.

About this clone itself: The read gets to within 3 residues of the CDR3 end, and the germline J gene fills in the rest. The chain has TRBV5-1 and TRBJ1-6; 9 bases fit TRBD1. Trimming took 3 bases from V and 5 from J; bases not matched to a gene: 15. This CDR3 contains 19 residues. CDR1 and CDR2 from the germline V gene are SGHRS and YFSETQ. The chain's CDR3 is CASSSTPRQGVGDNSPLHF. The DNA read from the CDR3 is TGCGCCAGCAGCTCTACCCCTCGACAGGGGGTTGGAGATAATTCACCC.

Of note for this clone: The missing CDR3 end, 3 residues past where the read stops, is filled in from the germline J gene. V is TRBV19 and J is TRBJ1-2, with TRBD1 matching 10 bases. Germline assignment: CDR1 LNHDA and CDR2 SQIVND (reference sequence). V dropped 7 bases and J dropped 4; count of bases not matched to a gene: 12. The CDR3 has 16 amino acids. The CDR3 spells CASKKFDRGLGYGYTF. The covered CDR3 bases are TGTGCCAGTAAAAAATTTGACAGGGGGCTGGGCTATGGC.

Note on this clone: Read sequence stops 3 residues before the CDR3 end, and the germline J gene provides the missing end. This sample also contains other DNA sequences that code for the same CDR3. The chain combines TRBV19 with TRBJ1-2; D not resolved. Germline V CDR1 and CDR2: LNHDA, SQIVND (reference sequence). The CDR3 is 14 residues long. The sequenced part of the CDR3 DNA is TGTGCCAGTAAGAGCGGGTCCTCCACAGATACC. Translation gives CASKSGSSTDT. The whole CDR3 region reads CASKSGSSTDTYTF.

Concerning this clone: The read ends 3 residues shy of where the CDR3 ends; the end is completed using the germline J gene. This chain uses TRBV7-2 with TRBJ1-4; 10 bases map to TRBD1. Looked up from germline, CDR1 is SGHTA and CDR2 is FQGNSA. The length of the CDR3 is 15 residues. Trimming cost V 5 bases and J 8 bases; bases outside gene matches: 8. The CDR3 sequence: CASSARTGGGEKLFF. Partial CDR3 DNA: TGTGCCAGCAGCGCACGGACAGGGGGGGGAGAAAAA.

Points on this clone: The read ends 3 residues early relative to the CDR3; the germline J gene fills the gap. The chain recombines TRBV5-5 with TRBJ1-2; D uncertain. CDR1 is SGHKS, CDR2 YYEKEE, per germline (reference sequence). V was cut by 0 bases and J by 4 bases, with 10 bases left in between. There are 14 residues in the CDR3. Incomplete CDR3 DNA: TGTGCCAGCAGCTTGGACGAAGGCCTCTATGGC. It encodes CASSLDEGLYG. From start to end, the CDR3 is CASSLDEGLYGYTF. The full variable domain, in which reference TRBV5-5 and TRBJ1-2 provide the parts outside the CDR3, is DAGVTQSPTHLIKTRGQQVTLRCSPISGHKSVSWYQQVLGQGPQFIFQYYEKEERGRGNFPDRFSARQFPNYSSELNVNALLLGDSALYLCASSLDEGLYGYTFGSGTRLTVV.